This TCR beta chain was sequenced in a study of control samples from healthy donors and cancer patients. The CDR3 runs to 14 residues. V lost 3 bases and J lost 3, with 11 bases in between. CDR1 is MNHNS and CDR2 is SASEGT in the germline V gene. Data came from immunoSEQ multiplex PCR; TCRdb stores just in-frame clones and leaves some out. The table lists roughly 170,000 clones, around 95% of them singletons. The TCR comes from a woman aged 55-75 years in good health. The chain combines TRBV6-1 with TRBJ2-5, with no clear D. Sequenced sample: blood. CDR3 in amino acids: CASSEGTIKETQYF. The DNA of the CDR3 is TGTGCCAGCAGTGAGGGAACCATAAAAGAGACCCAGTACTTC.